This TCR beta chain was observed in a study of shared clonotypes between healthy human individuals. Clones were read by immunoSEQ multiplex PCR, and TCRdb kept only the in-frame ones, dropping some. The sample has some 2.1 million clones, 80% to 95% seen once. Naive CD8 cells comprised CD45RO-negative, CCR7-positively selected cells, excluding terminally differentiated effector memory CD45RA+ cells. V shed 6 bases and J 10 bases; nucleotides not matched to a gene: 9. This CDR3 has 13 residues. Germline values: CDR1 MGHRA, CDR2 YSYEKL. Input material: naive CD8+ T cells from PBMCs. The V gene is TRBV4-1, the J gene TRBJ2-3, with 8 bases fitting TRBD1. The clonotype was recovered from a man between 18 and 29 years old in good health. Some clones in this sample may be carry-over from other donors' samples. The CDR3 protein is CASSPGGELAQYF. In DNA form, the CDR3 reads TGCGCCAGCAGTCCAGGGGGCGAGTTGGCGCAGTATTTT.